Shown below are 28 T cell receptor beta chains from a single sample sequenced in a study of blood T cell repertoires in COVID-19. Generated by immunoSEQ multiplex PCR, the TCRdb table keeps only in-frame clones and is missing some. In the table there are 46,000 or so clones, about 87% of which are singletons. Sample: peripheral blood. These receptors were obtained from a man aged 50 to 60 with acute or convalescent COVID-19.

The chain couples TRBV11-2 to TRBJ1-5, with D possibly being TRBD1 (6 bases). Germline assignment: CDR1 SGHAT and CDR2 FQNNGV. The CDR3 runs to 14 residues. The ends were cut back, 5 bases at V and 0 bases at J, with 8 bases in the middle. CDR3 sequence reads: CASSPDSSNQPQHF. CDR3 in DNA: TGTGCCAGCAGCCCGGACAGTAGCAATCAGCCCCAGCATTTT.

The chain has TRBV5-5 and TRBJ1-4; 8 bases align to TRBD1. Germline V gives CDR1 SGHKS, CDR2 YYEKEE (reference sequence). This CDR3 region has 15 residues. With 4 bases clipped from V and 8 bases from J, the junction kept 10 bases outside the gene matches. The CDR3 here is CASSRADREYEKLFF. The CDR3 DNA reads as TGTGCCAGCAGCCGCGCGGACAGGGAGTACGAAAAACTGTTTTTT.

As DNA, the CDR3 is TGTGCCAGCAGCCAAGGGACTAGCGGGGCCTACGAGCAGTACTTC. Its translation is CASSQGTSGAYEQYF. The rearrangement uses TRBV3-1 (or the pseudogene TRBV3-2) and TRBJ2-7; 12 bases are shared with TRBD2. This CDR3 comprises 15 residues. The germline V gene encodes CDR1 LGHDT and CDR2 YNNKEL (reference sequence). With 1 base clipped from V and 2 bases from J, the junction kept 0 bases outside the gene matches.

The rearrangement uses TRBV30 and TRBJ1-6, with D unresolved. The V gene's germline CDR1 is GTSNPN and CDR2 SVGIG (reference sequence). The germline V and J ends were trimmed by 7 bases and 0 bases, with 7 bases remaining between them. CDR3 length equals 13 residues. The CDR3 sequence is CAFRSSYNSPLHF. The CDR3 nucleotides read TGTGCCTTTAGGAGCTCCTATAATTCACCCCTCCACTTT.

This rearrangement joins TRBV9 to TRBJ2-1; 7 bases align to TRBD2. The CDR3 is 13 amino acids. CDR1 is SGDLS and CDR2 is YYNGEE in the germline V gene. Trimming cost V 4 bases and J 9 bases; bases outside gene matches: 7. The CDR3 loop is CASSLRSGGEQFF. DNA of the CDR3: TGTGCCAGCAGCCTACGATCGGGGGGTGAGCAGTTCTTC.

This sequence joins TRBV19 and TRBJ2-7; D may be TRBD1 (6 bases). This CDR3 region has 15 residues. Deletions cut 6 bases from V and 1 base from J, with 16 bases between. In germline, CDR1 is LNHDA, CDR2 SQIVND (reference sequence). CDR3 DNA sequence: TGTGCCAGTAGGCTCCGGGACATCCAGTCCTACGAGCAGTACTTC. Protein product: CASRLRDIQSYEQYF.

CDR3 in amino acids: CASSQGDREGYTF. The CDR3 region has the DNA TGTGCCAGCAGCCAAGGTGACAGGGAGGGCTACACCTTC. The rearrangement joins TRBV3-1 (or the pseudogene TRBV3-2) to TRBJ1-2; TRBD1 matches 7 bases. V gave up 1 base and J gave up 8 bases; unmatched junction bases: 4. This CDR3 is built from 13 residues. From germline, CDR1 is LGHDT and CDR2 YNNKEL (reference sequence).

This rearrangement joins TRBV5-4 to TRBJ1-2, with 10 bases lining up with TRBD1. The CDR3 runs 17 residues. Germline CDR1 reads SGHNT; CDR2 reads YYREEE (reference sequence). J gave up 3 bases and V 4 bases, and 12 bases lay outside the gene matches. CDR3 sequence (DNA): TGTGCCAGCAGCAACCGGGACAGGGGCTCGTTGGACTATGGCTACACCTTC. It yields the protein CASSNRDRGSLDYGYTF.

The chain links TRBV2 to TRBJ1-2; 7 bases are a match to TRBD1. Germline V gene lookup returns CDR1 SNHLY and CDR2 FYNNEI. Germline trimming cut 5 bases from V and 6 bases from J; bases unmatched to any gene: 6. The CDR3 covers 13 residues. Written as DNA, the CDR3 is TGTGCCAGCAGTTCCACCGGGACAGATGGCTACACCTTC. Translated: CASSSTGTDGYTF.

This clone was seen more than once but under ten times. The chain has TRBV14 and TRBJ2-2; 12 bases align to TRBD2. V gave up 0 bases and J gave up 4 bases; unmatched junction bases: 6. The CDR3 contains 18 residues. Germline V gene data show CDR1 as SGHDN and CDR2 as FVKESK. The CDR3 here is CASSQDSRLAGATGELFF. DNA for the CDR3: TGTGCCAGCAGCCAAGATTCCCGACTAGCGGGGGCCACCGGGGAGCTGTTTTTT. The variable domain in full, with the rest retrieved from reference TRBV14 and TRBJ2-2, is EAGVTQFPSHSVIEKGQTVTLRCDPISGHDNLYWYRRVMGKEIKFLLHFVKESKQDESGMPNNRFLAERTGGTYSTLKVQPAELEDSGVYFCASSQDSRLAGATGELFFGEGSRLTVL.

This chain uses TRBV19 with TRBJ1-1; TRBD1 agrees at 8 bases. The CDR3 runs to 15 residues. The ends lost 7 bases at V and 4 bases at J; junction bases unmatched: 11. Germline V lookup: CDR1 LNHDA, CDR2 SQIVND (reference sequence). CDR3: CASTRPRGQTTEAFF. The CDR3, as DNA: TGTGCCAGTACCAGGCCCAGGGGGCAAACCACTGAAGCTTTCTTT.

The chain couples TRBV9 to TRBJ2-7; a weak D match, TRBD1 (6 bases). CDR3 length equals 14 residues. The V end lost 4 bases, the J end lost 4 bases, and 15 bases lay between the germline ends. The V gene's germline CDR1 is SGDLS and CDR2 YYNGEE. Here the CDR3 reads CASSIDRDIYEQYF. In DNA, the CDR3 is TGTGCCAGCAGCATAGACCGGGACATATACGAGCAGTACTTC.

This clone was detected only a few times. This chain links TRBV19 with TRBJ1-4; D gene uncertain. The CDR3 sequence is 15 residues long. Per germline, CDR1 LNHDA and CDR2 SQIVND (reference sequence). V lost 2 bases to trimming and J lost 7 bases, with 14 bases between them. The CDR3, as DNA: TGTGCCAGTAGTATACCGCCAGGTGGAAGTGAAAAACTGTTTTTT. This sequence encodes CASSIPPGGSEKLFF.

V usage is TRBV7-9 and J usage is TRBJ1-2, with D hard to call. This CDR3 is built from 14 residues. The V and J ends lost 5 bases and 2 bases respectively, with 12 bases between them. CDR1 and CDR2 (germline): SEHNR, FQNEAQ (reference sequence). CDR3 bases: TGTGCCAGCAGCCCTACCCTCATCAACTATGGCTACACCTTC. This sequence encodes CASSPTLINYGYTF.

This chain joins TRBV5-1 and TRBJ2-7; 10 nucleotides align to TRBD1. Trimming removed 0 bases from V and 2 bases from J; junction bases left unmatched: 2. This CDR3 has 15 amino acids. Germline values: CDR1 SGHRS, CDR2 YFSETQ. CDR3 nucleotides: TGCGCCAGCAGCTTGGATGGGACAGGGGCCTACGAGCAGTACTTC. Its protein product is CASSLDGTGAYEQYF.

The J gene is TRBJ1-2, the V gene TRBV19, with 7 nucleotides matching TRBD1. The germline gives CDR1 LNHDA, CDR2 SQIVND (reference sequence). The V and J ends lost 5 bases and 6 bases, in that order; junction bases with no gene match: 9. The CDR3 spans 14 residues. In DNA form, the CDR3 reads TGTGCCAGTAGTGACAGGGCGGGTATGGATGGCTACACCTTC. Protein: CASSDRAGMDGYTF. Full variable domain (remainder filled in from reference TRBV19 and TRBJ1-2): DGGITQSPKYLFRKEGQNVTLSCEQNLNHDAMYWYRQDPGQGLRLIYYSQIVNDFQKGDIAEGYSVSREKKESFPLTVTSAQKNPTAFYLCASSDRAGMDGYTFGSGTRLTVV.

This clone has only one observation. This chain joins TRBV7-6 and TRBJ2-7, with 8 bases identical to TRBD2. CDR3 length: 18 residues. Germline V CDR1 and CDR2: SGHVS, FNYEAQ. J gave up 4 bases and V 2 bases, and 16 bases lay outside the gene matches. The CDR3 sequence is CASSLMAPAGGLSYEQYF. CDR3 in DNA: TGTGCCAGCAGCTTAATGGCCCCTGCGGGAGGCCTGAGTTACGAGCAGTACTTC.

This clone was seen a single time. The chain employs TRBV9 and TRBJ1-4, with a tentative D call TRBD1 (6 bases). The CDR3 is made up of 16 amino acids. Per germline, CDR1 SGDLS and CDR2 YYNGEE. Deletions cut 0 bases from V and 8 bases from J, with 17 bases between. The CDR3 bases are TGTGCCAGCAGCGTAGACCCCCAGGGGATAGGAGAAAAACTGTTTTTT. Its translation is CASSVDPQGIGEKLFF.

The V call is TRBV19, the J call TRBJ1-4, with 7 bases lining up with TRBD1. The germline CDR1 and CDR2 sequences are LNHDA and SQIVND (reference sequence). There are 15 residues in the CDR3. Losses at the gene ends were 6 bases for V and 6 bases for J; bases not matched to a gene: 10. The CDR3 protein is CASSRQGPGYEKLFF. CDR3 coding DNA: TGTGCCAGTAGCAGACAGGGACCGGGTTATGAAAAACTGTTTTTT.

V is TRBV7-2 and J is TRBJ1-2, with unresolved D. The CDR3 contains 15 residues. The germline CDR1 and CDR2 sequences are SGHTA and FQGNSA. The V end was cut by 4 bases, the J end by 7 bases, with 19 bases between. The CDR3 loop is CASSSPEQSGIGYTF. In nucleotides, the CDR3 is TGTGCCAGCAGCTCGCCGGAACAAAGCGGGATTGGCTACACCTTC.

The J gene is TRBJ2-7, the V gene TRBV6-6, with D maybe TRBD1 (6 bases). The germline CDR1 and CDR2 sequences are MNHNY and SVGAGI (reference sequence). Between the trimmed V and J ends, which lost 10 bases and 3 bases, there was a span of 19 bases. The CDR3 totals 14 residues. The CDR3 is CATSKQGGDYEQYF. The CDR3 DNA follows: TGTGCCACCTCAAAACAGGGTGGGGACTACGAGCAGTACTTC.

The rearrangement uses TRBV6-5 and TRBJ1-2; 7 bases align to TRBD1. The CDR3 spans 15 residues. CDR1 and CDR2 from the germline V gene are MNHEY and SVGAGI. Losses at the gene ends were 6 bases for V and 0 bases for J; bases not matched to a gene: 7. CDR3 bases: TGTGCCAGCAGCGGAGACAGGGTCTCTAACTATGGCTACACCTTC. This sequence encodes CASSGDRVSNYGYTF.

CDR3 protein: CAISEWGLADTYEQYF. CDR3 nucleotides: TGTGCCATCAGTGAGTGGGGACTAGCGGATACCTACGAGCAGTACTTC. The gene calls are TRBV10-3 and TRBJ2-7; 11 positions match TRBD2. The CDR3 sequence is 16 residues long. Trimming cost V 1 base and J 2 bases; bases outside gene matches: 4. Germline CDR1 is ENHRY and CDR2 is SYGVKD.

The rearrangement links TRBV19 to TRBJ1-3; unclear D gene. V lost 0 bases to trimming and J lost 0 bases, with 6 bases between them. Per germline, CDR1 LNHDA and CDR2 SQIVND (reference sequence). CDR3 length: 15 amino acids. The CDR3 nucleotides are TGTGCCAGTAGTATAGACAAGAGCTCTGGAAACACCATATATTTT. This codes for CASSIDKSSGNTIYF.

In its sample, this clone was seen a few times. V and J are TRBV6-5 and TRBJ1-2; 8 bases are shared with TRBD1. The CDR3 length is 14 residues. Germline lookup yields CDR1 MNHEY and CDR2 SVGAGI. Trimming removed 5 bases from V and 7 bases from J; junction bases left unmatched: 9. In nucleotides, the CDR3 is TGTGCCAGCAGTCCTCCTCAGGGGGCGAGTGGCTACACCTTC. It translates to CASSPPQGASGYTF.

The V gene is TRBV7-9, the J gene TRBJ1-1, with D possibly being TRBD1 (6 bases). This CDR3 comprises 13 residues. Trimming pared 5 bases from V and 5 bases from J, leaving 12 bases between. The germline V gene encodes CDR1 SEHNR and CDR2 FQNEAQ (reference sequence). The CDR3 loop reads CASSRNGQTEAFF. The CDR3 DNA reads TGTGCCAGCAGCCGTAACGGACAGACTGAAGCTTTCTTT.

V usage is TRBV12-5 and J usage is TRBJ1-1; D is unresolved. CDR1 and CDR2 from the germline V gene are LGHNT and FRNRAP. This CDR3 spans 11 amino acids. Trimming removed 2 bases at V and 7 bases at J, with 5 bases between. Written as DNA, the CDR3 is TGTGCTAGTGGTTTGCCAGGTGAAGCTTTCTTT. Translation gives CASGLPGEAFF.

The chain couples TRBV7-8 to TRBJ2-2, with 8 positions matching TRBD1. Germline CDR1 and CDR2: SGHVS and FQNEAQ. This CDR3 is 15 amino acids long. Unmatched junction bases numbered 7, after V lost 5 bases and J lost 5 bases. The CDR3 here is CASSVQGAETGELFF. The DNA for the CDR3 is TGTGCCAGCAGCGTCCAGGGGGCAGAGACCGGGGAGCTGTTTTTT.